This T cell receptor (beta chain) derives from a study of T cell changes during pregnancy in multiple sclerosis. Measured with immunoSEQ multiplex PCR; TCRdb has only the in-frame clones, and not every one. The table lists about 60,000 clones, 90% to 95% of them singletons. V dropped 4 bases and J dropped 3 bases, with 13 bases sitting between them. The CDR3 has 14 amino acids. From germline, CDR1 is SGHRS and CDR2 YFSETQ. The chain has TRBV5-1 and TRBJ1-2; no clear D gene. The TCR sequence derives from a female donor with multiple sclerosis, enrolled in a pregnancy study. Specimen: peripheral blood, collected in the first trimester of pregnancy. Here the CDR3 DNA reads TGCGCCAGCAGCGTCTCCGGTACCGACTATGGCTACACCTTC. Protein sequence: CASSVSGTDYGYTF.